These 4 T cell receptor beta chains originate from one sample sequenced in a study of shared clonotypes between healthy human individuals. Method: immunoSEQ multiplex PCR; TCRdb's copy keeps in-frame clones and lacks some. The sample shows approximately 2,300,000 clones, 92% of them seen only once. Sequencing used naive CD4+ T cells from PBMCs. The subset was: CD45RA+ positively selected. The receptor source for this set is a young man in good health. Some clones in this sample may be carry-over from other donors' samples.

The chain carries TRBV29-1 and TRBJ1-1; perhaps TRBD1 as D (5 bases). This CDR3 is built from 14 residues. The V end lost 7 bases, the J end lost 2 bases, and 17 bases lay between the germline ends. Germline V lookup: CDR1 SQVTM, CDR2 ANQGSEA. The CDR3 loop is CSGRVGQSNTEAFF. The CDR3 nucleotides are TGCAGCGGCCGGGTGGGGCAGAGTAACACTGAAGCTTTCTTT.

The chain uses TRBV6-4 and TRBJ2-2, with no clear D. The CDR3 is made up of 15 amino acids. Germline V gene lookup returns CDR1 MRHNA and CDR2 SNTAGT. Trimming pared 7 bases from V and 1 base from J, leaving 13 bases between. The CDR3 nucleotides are TGTGCCAGCACTCCCGTCGCTGGGAACACCGGGGAGCTGTTTTTT. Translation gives CASTPVAGNTGELFF.

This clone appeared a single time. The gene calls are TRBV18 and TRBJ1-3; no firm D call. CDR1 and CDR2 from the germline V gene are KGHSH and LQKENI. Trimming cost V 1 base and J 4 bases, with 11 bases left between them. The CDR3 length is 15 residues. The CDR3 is CASSPLRTAGNTIYF. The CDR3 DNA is TGTGCCAGCTCACCACTAAGGACGGCAGGAAACACCATATATTTT.

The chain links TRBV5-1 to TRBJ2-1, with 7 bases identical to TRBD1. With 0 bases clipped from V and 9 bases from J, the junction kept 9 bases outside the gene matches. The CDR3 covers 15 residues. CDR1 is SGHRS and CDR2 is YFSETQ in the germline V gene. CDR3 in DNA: TGCGCCAGCAGCTTGGATCCAGGGGGTCAGGGTGAGCAGTTCTTC. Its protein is CASSLDPGGQGEQFF.